This T cell receptor (beta chain) was recovered during a study of CD8 T cells in Susac syndrome (dated by TCRdb to the late 2010s). General notes on the study: The study used repertoire sequencing to test whether antigen drove CD8+ T cell activation and differentiation in Susac syndrome. General conclusions and limits of the study: The number of individuals in the TCR sequencing and HLA analysis was acknowledged as relatively small.

RNA was extracted using the RNeasy kit, and roughly 0.45 to 1 microgram was reverse transcribed with random hexamers. The immunoSEQ multiplex PCR assay, which covers 54 Vbeta and 13 Jbeta segments, was used to amplify TCR beta CDR3 regions. To correct PCR amplification bias, a synthetic template baseline was used for both primer optimization and computational correction. The paper's data handling went like this. Reads were annotated to V, D and J genes per IMGT and analyzed with immunoSEQ Analyzer, keeping only productive sequences. Clonality was calculated as one minus the Shannon entropy normalized by log2 of the number of productive unique sequences. Public and private clones were assessed among the 100 most prevalent clones of each patient and control. Susac-specific clones were defined as absent from healthy and MS cohorts, approximately 1,000 published viral clones and other ImmuneACCESS disease sequences. Using fastp at Q25 and MiXCR, TCRdb reprocessed the public reads and kept productive beta chains. When rows share a CDR3 protein, they turn into one entry using the most common DNA and genes. The V and J calls reflect TCRdb's pipeline rather than the authors' work. The sample table lists around 150,000 distinct CDR3 sequences, about 95% of them with a count of one. The biggest ten clones account for over 0.09% of the sample.

Peripheral blood CD8+ and CD4+ T cells from healthy donors, Susac syndrome patients and multiple sclerosis patients were profiled using high-throughput TCR beta sequencing. Multiple sclerosis controls were treatment-naive patients with stable or active relapsing-remitting disease fulfilling revised McDonald criteria. Bulk CD8+ and CD4+ T cells were purified by magnetic negative isolation, while CD8+ TEMRA cells were enriched using FACS. Blood was drawn into EDTA tubes, processed within 24 hours, and PBMCs were isolated by density gradient centrifugation. PBMCs destined for TCR sequencing were cryopreserved in liquid nitrogen and later thawed in a 37 °C water bath. Purity of sorted or isolated CD4+, CD8+ and CD8+ TEMRA cells was at least 90%. As for this clonotype: The clone's antigen remains unknown. No much larger clone exists at a distance of one base, and base qualities are not known.

V is trimmed back by 1 base and J by 3 bases, and the junction contains 5 bases that no gene match accounts for. Taken from cysteine to phenylalanine, the CDR3 has 15 residues. The sequence is cut down to CDR3 DNA, 45 bases in frame from base 1. The germline V gene encodes CDR1 GTSNPN and CDR2 SVGIG (reference sequence). This clonotype was sampled from a human donor with multiple sclerosis. Input material: CD4+ T cells from PBMCs. The chain employs TRBV30 and TRBJ2-2; TRBD1 lines up with 7 middle nucleotides. The nucleotide sequence reads as follows: TGTGCCTGGAGTGGGCTTGACAGGGACACCGGGGAGCTGTTTTTT. Its protein product is CAWSGLDRDTGELFF.